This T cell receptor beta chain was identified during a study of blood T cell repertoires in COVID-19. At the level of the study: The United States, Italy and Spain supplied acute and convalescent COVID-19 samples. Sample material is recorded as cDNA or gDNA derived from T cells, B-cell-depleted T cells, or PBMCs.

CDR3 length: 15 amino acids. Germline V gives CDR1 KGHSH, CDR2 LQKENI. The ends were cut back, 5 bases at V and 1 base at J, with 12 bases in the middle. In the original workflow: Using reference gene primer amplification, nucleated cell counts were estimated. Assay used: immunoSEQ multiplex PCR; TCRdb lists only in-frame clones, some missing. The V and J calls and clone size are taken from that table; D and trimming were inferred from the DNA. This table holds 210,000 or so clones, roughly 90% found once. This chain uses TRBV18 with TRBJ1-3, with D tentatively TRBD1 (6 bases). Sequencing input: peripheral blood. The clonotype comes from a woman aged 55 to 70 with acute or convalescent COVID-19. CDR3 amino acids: CASSRTGTSGNTIYF. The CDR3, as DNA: TGTGCCAGCTCAAGAACCGGGACATCTGGAAACACCATATATTTT.